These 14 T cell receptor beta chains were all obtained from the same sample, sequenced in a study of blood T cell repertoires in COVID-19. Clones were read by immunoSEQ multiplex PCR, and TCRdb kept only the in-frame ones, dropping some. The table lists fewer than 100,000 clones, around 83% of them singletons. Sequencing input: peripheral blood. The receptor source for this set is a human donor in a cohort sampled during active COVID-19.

As DNA, the CDR3 is TGTGCCAGTTCAGGACAGGGGGCAAACTACGAGCAGTACTTC. This encodes CASSGQGANYEQYF. The genes are TRBV5-6 and TRBJ2-7, with 11 bases that match TRBD1. The V segment lost 8 bases and the J segment 3 bases; nucleotides outside the gene matches: 7. Germline V CDR1 and CDR2: SGHDT, YYEEEE. The CDR3 consists of 14 residues.

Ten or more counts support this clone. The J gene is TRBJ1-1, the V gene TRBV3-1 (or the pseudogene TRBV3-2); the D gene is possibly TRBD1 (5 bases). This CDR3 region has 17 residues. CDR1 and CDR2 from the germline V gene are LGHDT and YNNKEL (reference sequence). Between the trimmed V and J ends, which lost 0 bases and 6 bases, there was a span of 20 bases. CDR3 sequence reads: CASSQELEWGGSAEAFF. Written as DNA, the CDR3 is TGTGCCAGCAGCCAAGAACTAGAGTGGGGGGGTAGCGCTGAAGCTTTCTTT.

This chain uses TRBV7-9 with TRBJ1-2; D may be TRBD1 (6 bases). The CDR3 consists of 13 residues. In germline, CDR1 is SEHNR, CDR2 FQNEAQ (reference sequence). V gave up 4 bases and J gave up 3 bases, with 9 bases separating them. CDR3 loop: CASSYTGHYGYTF. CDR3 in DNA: TGTGCCAGCAGCTACACAGGGCACTATGGCTACACCTTC.

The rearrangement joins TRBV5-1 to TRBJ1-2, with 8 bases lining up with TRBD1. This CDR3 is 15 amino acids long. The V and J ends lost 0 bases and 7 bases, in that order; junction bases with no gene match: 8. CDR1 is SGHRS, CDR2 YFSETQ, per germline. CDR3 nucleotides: TGCGCCAGCAGCTTGGGGCAGGGGGCATCTGGTGGCTACACCTTC. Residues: CASSLGQGASGGYTF.

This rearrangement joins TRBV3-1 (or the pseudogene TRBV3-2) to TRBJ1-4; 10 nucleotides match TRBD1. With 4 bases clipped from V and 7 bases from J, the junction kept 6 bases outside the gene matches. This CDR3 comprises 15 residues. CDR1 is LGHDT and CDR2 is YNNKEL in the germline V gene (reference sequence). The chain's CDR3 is CASSPSGTGVEKLFF. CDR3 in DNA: TGTGCCAGCAGCCCCTCCGGGACAGGGGTTGAAAAACTGTTTTTT.

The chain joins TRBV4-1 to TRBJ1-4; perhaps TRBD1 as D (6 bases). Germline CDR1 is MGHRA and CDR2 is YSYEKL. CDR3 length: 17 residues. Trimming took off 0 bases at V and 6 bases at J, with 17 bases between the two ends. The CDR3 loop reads CASSQERGRGNHEKLFF. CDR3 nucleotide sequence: TGCGCCAGCAGCCAAGAACGGGGGCGGGGGAATCATGAAAAACTGTTTTTT.

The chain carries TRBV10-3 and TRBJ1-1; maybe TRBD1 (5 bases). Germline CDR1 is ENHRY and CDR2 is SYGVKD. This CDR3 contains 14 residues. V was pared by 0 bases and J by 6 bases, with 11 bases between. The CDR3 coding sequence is TGTGCCATCAGTGAGTCTGGAGGAGGGGCTGAAGCTTTCTTT. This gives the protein CAISESGGGAEAFF.

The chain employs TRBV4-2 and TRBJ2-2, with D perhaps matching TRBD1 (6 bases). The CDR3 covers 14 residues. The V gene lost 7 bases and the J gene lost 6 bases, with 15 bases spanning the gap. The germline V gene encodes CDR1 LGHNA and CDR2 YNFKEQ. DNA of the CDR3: TGTGCCAGCAATACCGACAGGCCCGCCGGGGAGCTGTTTTTT. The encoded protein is CASNTDRPAGELFF.

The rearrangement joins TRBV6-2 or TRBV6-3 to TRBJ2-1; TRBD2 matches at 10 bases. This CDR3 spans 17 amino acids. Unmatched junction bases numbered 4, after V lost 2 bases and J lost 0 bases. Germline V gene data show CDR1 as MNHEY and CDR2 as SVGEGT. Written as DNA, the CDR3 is TGTGCCAGCAGTTACCCACTAGCGGGGATCTCCTACAATGAGCAGTTCTTC. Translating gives CASSYPLAGISYNEQFF.

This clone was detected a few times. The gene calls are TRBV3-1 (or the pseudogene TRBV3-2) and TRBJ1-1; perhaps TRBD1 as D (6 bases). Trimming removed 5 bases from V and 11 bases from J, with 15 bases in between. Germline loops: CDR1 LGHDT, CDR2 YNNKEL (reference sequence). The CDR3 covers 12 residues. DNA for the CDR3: TGTGCCAGCAGCAAACCCCAGGGGCCCGCTTTCTTT. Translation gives CASSKPQGPAFF.

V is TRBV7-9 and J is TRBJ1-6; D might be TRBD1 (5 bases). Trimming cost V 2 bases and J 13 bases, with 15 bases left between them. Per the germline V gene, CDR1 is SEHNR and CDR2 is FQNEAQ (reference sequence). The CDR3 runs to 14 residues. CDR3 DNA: TGTGCCAGCAGCTTAATCGGGGGGGGAGAGCCCCTCCACTTT. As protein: CASSLIGGGEPLHF.

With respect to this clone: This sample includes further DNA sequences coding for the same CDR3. CDR3 region: CASSPGQPNQPQHF. CDR3 coding DNA: TGTGCCAGCTCCCCCGGACAGCCGAATCAGCCCCAGCATTTT. V gene TRBV18 combines with J gene TRBJ1-5, with D possibly TRBD1 on 6 matching bases. Germline V lookup: CDR1 KGHSH, CDR2 LQKENI. The CDR3 length is 14 residues. Trimming cost V 6 bases and J 4 bases, with 13 bases left between them.

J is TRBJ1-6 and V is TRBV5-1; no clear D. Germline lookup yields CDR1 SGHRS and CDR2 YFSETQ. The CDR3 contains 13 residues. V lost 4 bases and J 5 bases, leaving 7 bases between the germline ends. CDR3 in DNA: TGCGCCAGCAGCCAGATTGATAATTCACCCCTCCACTTT. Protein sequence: CASSQIDNSPLHF.

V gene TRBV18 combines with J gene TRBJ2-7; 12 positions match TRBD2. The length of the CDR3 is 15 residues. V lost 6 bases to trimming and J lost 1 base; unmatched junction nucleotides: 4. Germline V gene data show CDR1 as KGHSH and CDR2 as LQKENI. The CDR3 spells CASSPSGGASYEQYF. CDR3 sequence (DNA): TGTGCCAGCTCGCCTAGCGGGGGGGCTTCCTACGAGCAGTACTTC.